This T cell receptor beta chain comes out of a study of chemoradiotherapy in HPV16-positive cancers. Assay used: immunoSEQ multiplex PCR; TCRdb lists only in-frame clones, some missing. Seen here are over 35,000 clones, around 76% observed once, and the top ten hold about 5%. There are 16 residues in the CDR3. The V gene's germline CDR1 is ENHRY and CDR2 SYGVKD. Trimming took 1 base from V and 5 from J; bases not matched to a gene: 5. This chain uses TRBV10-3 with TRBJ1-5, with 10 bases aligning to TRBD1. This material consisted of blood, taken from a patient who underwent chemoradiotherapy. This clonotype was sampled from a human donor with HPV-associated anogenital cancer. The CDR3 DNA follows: TGTGCCATCAGTGAGTACACCGGGACAGGGGATCAGCCCCAGCATTTT. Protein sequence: CAISEYTGTGDQPQHF.